This T cell receptor (beta chain) was sequenced for a study of molecular identifiers for immune sequencing clone quantification. Study results and caveats: Clones that exceeded 20 RNA copies held over 97% of effector molecules, yet under 1% in naive cells. Jurkat TCR RNA from one cell was spiked into fewer than 1.2 million naive cells, and it was reportedly detectable there.

In this sample, this clonotype turned up once. As yet, its antigen is unknown. Sorting was used to obtain naive CD8 T cells (CD8+CD4-CCR7+CD45RA+). TCR libraries were built in bulk with a published protocol and specific TCR primers. TCRdb processed the PCR reads anew with MiXCR; each CDR3 protein has one entry. The data hold fewer than 350,000 distinct CDR3 sequences, with over 20% observed a single time. The CDR3 loop spans 17 amino acids. V was pared by 1 base and J by 2 bases, with 12 bases between. CDR1 is LNHNV, CDR2 YYDKDF, per germline (reference sequence). This receptor was taken from a human donor in good health. Some libraries in this study had Jurkat cell RNA spiked in. Input material: naive CD8+ T cells from blood, with Jurkat cell RNA spiked in. Subset indicated: FACS-sorted CD8+CD4-CCR7+CD45RA+ naive T cells. The chain combines TRBV15 with TRBJ2-6; a possible D gene is TRBD2 (5 bases). The CDR3 sequence: CATSRGGVVAGANVLTF. DNA for the CDR3: TGTGCCACCAGCAGAGGGGGAGTGGTTGCTGGGGCCAACGTCCTGACTTTC.